This T cell receptor (beta chain) was recovered during a study of T cells in Graves' hyperthyroidism and ophthalmopathy. The wider study: Peripheral blood sampling occurred at initial diagnosis, before any treatment.

There are 14 residues in the CDR3. Deletions cut 5 bases from V and 4 bases from J, with 12 bases between. General study results and limits: Through a model of 13 V-J features, ophthalmopathy was separated from stable hyperthyroidism. The model predicted ophthalmopathy a median roughly six months before onset.

RNA transcripts were the template for amplifying TCR beta CDR3 regions. TCR CDR3 regions were first amplified by RT-PCR with HTBI primers. TCRdb ran MiXCR on the multiplex PCR reads and lists one entry per CDR3 protein. The sample lists 750,000 to 900,000 distinct CDR3 sequences, about two fifths occurring once. Details on this clonotype: Its antigen is not identified.

Hyperthyroidism in the patients, aged 18 to 65, was newly diagnosed and under 2 months in duration. The TCR sequence derives from a man younger than 30 with Graves' hyperthyroidism. Sequenced input: blood. The chain combines TRBV12-3 or TRBV12-4 with TRBJ1-5; D gene ambiguous. The CDR3 DNA sequence: TGTGCCAGCAGTCTGACAAGTATTAATCAGCCCCAGCATTTT. Its translation is CASSLTSINQPQHF.